These 30 T cell receptor beta chains were sequenced from one sample in a study of T cells in Graves' hyperthyroidism and ophthalmopathy. Amplification targeted TCR beta CDR3 regions from RNA transcripts. In the first-round RT-PCR of the TCR CDR3, the HTBI primer set was used. TCRdb passed the multiplex PCR reads through MiXCR, listing each CDR3 protein once. The table has about 590,000 distinct CDR3 sequences, 15% to 19% seen once. Sequenced sample: blood. The receptors here all came from a woman under 40 with Graves' hyperthyroidism.

This clonotype was seen ten or more times. J is TRBJ2-7 and V is TRBV11-2; TRBD1 matches at 9 bases. Germline CDR1 SGHAT, CDR2 FQNNGV. The CDR3 totals 15 residues. After removal of 5 bases from V and 3 bases from J, the junction contained 8 bases not matched to a gene. The DNA of the CDR3 is TGTGCCAGCAGCCTGGACAGGGGAGAAGTCTACGAGCAGTACTTC. It specifies CASSLDRGEVYEQYF.

This clonotype has ten or more counts. The V and J genes are TRBV7-2 and TRBJ1-5; D call uncertain. Trimming removed 1 base from V and 1 base from J, with 8 bases in between. The germline V gene encodes CDR1 SGHTA and CDR2 FQGNSA. This CDR3 has 15 amino acids. As DNA, the CDR3 is TGTGCCAGCAGCTTAGAGCGCAACAGCAATCAGCCCCAGCATTTT. As protein: CASSLERNSNQPQHF.

This clonotype was detected only a few times. The J gene is TRBJ2-1, the V gene TRBV19, with 7 nucleotides matching TRBD1. V shed 3 bases and J 8 bases; nucleotides not matched to a gene: 10. Germline values: CDR1 LNHDA, CDR2 SQIVND (reference sequence). The CDR3 runs to 15 residues. The CDR3 region has the DNA TGTGCCAGTAGTATTGGGGCAGGGGGTGGCTATGAGCAGTTCTTC. This translates into CASSIGAGGGYEQFF.

This clonotype was observed at least ten times. The V gene is TRBV28, the J gene TRBJ1-1; 10 nucleotides agree with TRBD1. Per germline, CDR1 MDHEN and CDR2 SYDVKM. V was clipped by 3 bases and J by 7 bases; unmatched bases: 14. This CDR3 has 17 residues. DNA of the CDR3: TGTGCCAGCAGTTTTCGCCGGTGGGGGACAGGGGTGGATGAAGCTTTCTTT. It translates to CASSFRRWGTGVDEAFF.

The CDR3 bases are TGCGCCAGCAGCTTGGCCTCAGGTTTTGGACTGAACACTGAAGCTTTCTTT. It specifies CASSLASGFGLNTEAFF. This chain uses TRBV5-1 with TRBJ1-1, with D unclear. The CDR3 consists of 17 residues. V was trimmed by 0 bases and J by 0 bases, leaving 15 bases between them. The germline gives CDR1 SGHRS, CDR2 YFSETQ. The full variable domain, rest sourced from reference TRBV5-1 and TRBJ1-1, is KAGVTQTPRYLIKTRGQQVTLSCSPISGHRSVSWYQQTPGQGLQFLFEYFSETQRNKGNFPGRFSGRQFSNSRSEMNVSTLELGDSALYLCASSLASGFGLNTEAFFGQGTRLTVV.

V is TRBV7-9 and J is TRBJ1-3, with D hard to call. The CDR3 consists of 13 residues. In germline, CDR1 is SEHNR, CDR2 FQNEAQ (reference sequence). V was clipped by 3 bases and J by 4 bases, with 7 bases between them. The CDR3 sequence: CASSLTPGNTIYF. CDR3 nucleotide sequence: TGTGCCAGCAGCTTGACACCAGGAAACACCATATATTTT.

This clonotype was counted ten times or more. The chain links TRBV29-1 to TRBJ1-2, with D maybe TRBD1 (5 bases). This CDR3 region has 11 residues. Trimming left V 4 bases short and J 2 bases short, with 5 bases between. Germline-derived CDR1 and CDR2 are SQVTM and ANQGSEA. CDR3 bases: TGCAGCGTTGGACAGAACTATGGCTACACCTTC. Residues: CSVGQNYGYTF.

This clonotype occurred a few times. A read error may be the cause here, since a much bigger clone is one base away. In this CDR3 the conserved last residue, phenylalanine or tryptophan, is missing, so a read error is likely. The chain combines TRBV11-2 with TRBJ2-1; D is uncertain. CDR1 is SGHAT and CDR2 is FQNNGV in the germline V gene. This CDR3 contains 11 residues. Trimming shortened V by 2 bases and J by 7 bases, and 3 bases separated the two germline ends. For the CDR3, the DNA is TGTGCCAGCAGCTTAATTAATGAGCAGTTCTCC. Residues: CASSLINEQFS.

This clonotype occurred many times. This chain connects TRBV5-1 to TRBJ2-7; either TRBD1 or TRBD2 may supply D (5 bases each). V shed 0 bases and J shed 3 bases, with 13 bases lying between them. The CDR3 consists of 15 residues. CDR1 and CDR2 (germline): SGHRS, YFSETQ. Here the CDR3 DNA reads TGCGCCAGCAGCTTGGTTTCCGGGGCTAGCTACGAGCAGTACTTC. Translation: CASSLVSGASYEQYF.

This clonotype has ten or more counts. V and J are TRBV6-6 and TRBJ1-5, with D tentatively TRBD1 (6 bases). Germline CDR1 reads MNHNY; CDR2 reads SVGAGI (reference sequence). V dropped 2 bases and J dropped 6 bases, with 11 bases sitting between them. This CDR3 spans 14 amino acids. In nucleotides, the CDR3 is TGTGCCAGCAGTTACCCAGGGGCTGGTCAGCCCCAGCATTTT. Residues: CASSYPGAGQPQHF.

The chain is built from TRBV9 and TRBJ2-7; D is possibly TRBD2 (5 bases). V was cut by 3 bases and J by 2 bases, with 18 bases left in between. The length of the CDR3 is 16 residues. The germline V gene has CDR1 SGDLS and CDR2 YYNGEE. The CDR3 DNA reads as TGTGCCAGCAGCGCCGGGAACACTAGGAATCCCTACGAGCAGTACTTC. As protein: CASSAGNTRNPYEQYF.

This chain connects TRBV7-7 to TRBJ1-3; D is unresolved. The germline V gene encodes CDR1 SSHAT and CDR2 FNYEAQ (reference sequence). V was clipped by 5 bases and J by 2 bases, with 13 bases between them. There are 15 residues in the CDR3. The CDR3 sequence: CASSQAAGAGNTIYF. The CDR3 DNA is TGTGCCAGCAGCCAAGCGGCGGGCGCTGGAAACACCATATATTTT.

This clonotype turned up a few times. This chain links TRBV10-1 with TRBJ2-2, with a possible D match to TRBD1 (6 bases). The V end lost 2 bases, the J end lost 4 bases, and 11 bases lay between the germline ends. CDR3 length: 15 residues. CDR1 WNHNN and CDR2 SYGVQD come from the germline V gene (reference sequence). CDR3 coding DNA: TGCGCCAGCAGTGAGATCCAGGGGCGCACCGGGGAGCTGTTTTTT. Residues: CASSEIQGRTGELFF.

This clonotype has only a few counts. This rearrangement joins TRBV20-1 to TRBJ1-5, with TRBD1 as a possible D gene (6 bases). The CDR3 consists of 13 residues. The V end lost 3 bases, the J end lost 5 bases, and 11 bases lay between the germline ends. Germline lookup yields CDR1 DFQATT and CDR2 SNEGSKA (reference sequence). For the CDR3, the DNA is TGCAGTGCTAGCGGGGGCACTTATCAGCCCCAGCATTTT. It codes for CSASGGTYQPQHF.

The table lists this clonotype with many counts. The rearrangement uses TRBV2 and TRBJ1-5, with unresolved D. The CDR3 length is 11 residues. Trimming pared 4 bases from V and 9 bases from J, leaving 7 bases between. Germline loops: CDR1 SNHLY, CDR2 FYNNEI. CDR3 nucleotides: TGTGCCAGCAGTGCGAATGGGCCCCAGCATTTT. It encodes CASSANGPQHF.

The chain is built from TRBV4-1 and TRBJ1-5; D uncertain. Germline V gene sequence: CDR1 MGHRA, CDR2 YSYEKL. The CDR3 covers 19 residues. V lost 2 bases, J lost 8 bases, and 28 bases lay in between. The CDR3 sequence is CASSQNVFDRAGLGKPQHF. The CDR3, as DNA: TGCGCCAGCAGCCAAAACGTTTTCGATCGAGCAGGTTTAGGCAAGCCCCAGCATTTT.

This clonotype was found once. The chain couples TRBV7-2 to TRBJ2-1; D perhaps matches TRBD2 (6 bases). Germline CDR1 SGHTA, CDR2 FQGNSA. The CDR3 runs 11 residues. Trimming removed 11 bases from V and 8 bases from J, with 13 bases in between. CDR3 protein: CAGETGDEQFF. The CDR3 bases are TGTGCCGGCGAGACGGGGGATGAGCAGTTCTTC. The full variable domain, its missing parts supplied by reference TRBV7-2 and TRBJ2-1, is GAGVSQSPSNKVTEKGKDVELRCDPISGHTALYWYRQSLGQGLEFLIYFQGNSAPDKSGLPSDRFSAERTGGSVSTLTIQRTQQEDSAVYLCAGETGDEQFFGPGTRLTVL.

The chain combines TRBV6-4 with TRBJ2-1; 10 bases agree with TRBD2. The CDR3 covers 15 residues. V was pared by 3 bases and J by 7 bases, with 6 bases of the junction left unmatched. Germline V gives CDR1 MRHNA, CDR2 SNTAGT. The CDR3 region is CASSEGTSESNEQFF. CDR3 DNA sequence: TGTGCCAGCAGTGAAGGGACTAGCGAGTCGAATGAGCAGTTCTTC.

This clonotype was found many times. This rearrangement joins TRBV7-2 to TRBJ2-3, with 8 bases fitting TRBD1. Germline loops: CDR1 SGHTA, CDR2 FQGNSA. V was clipped by 5 bases and J by 10 bases; unmatched bases: 8. There are 13 residues in the CDR3. The chain's CDR3 is CASSPGQGRSQYF. The CDR3 nucleotides read TGTGCCAGCAGCCCCGGACAGGGAAGGTCGCAGTATTTT.

This clonotype came up a few times. The CDR3 protein is CASRSLASGNTIYF. In DNA form, the CDR3 reads TGTGCCAGCAGGAGTTTAGCCTCTGGAAACACCATATATTTT. The rearrangement uses TRBV6-1 and TRBJ1-3, with no clear D. V lost 6 bases and J lost 0, with 9 bases in between. Germline V CDR1 and CDR2: MNHNS, SASEGT. This CDR3 is built from 14 residues.

This clonotype turned up a few times. The chain employs TRBV3-1 and TRBJ1-4; D uncertain. V shed 1 base and J shed 10 bases, with 16 bases lying between them. Germline CDR1 and CDR2: LGHDT and YNNKEL (reference sequence). The CDR3 sequence is 15 residues long. The CDR3 region has the DNA TGTGCCAGCAGCCAAGTGAGAGCGTCGGCTCGAAAACTGTTTTTT. Translating gives CASSQVRASARKLFF.

This clonotype was observed a few times. The V call is TRBV19, the J call TRBJ2-7; TRBD2 might be the D (6 bases). Germline CDR1 reads LNHDA; CDR2 reads SQIVND (reference sequence). V lost 5 bases and J lost 9, with 32 bases in between. This CDR3 has 18 amino acids. CDR3 amino acids: CASSPVYNLAESVGGQYF. In nucleotides, the CDR3 is TGTGCCAGTAGTCCCGTGTACAATCTAGCAGAATCCGTCGGGGGGCAGTACTTC.

This chain connects TRBV10-3 to TRBJ2-3; 9 nucleotides align to TRBD2. The CDR3 consists of 15 residues. Germline V gene sequence: CDR1 ENHRY, CDR2 SYGVKD. Trimming at V came to 6 bases and at J to 0 bases, leaving 4 bases not matched to a gene. Written as DNA, the CDR3 is TGTGCCATCAGCGGCGGGAGGGCCAGCACAGATACGCAGTATTTT. Translating gives CAISGGRASTDTQYF.

This clonotype has a handful of counts. This clone may be a read error of a much larger clone one base away. The chain joins TRBV20-1 to TRBJ2-3, with a tentative D call TRBD2 (7 bases). Germline V gene data show CDR1 as DFQATT and CDR2 as SNEGSKA (reference sequence). V was cut by 0 bases and J by 2 bases, with 18 bases left in between. The CDR3 is 17 amino acids. CDR3 in amino acids: CSARDHVRGLPTDTQYF. In nucleotides, the CDR3 is TGCAGTGCTAGAGATCACGTGCGGGGGCTGCCCACAGATACGCAGTATTTT.

This clonotype has at least ten counts. The chain uses TRBV3-1 and TRBJ2-3; possibly TRBD2 for D (6 bases). The CDR3 length is 15 residues. CDR1 and CDR2 (germline): LGHDT, YNNKEL (reference sequence). V shed 3 bases and J shed 0 bases, with 10 bases lying between them. The CDR3 reads CASSHAGTSTDTQYF. For the CDR3, the DNA is TGTGCCAGCAGCCATGCCGGGACTAGCACAGATACGCAGTATTTT.

This clonotype was detected once. The V call is TRBV7-2, the J call TRBJ2-7; 7 bases fit TRBD2. Germline-derived CDR1 and CDR2 are SGHTA and FQGNSA. The CDR3 is made up of 15 amino acids. V shed 6 bases and J 3 bases; nucleotides not matched to a gene: 11. CDR3: CASSPAGGRGYEQYF. DNA of the CDR3: TGTGCCAGCAGTCCTGCTGGCGGGAGAGGCTACGAGCAGTACTTC.

This clonotype was picked up many times. The genes are TRBV7-2 and TRBJ2-1; D call uncertain. Trimming shortened V by 5 bases and J by 10 bases, and 12 bases separated the two germline ends. The CDR3 length is 12 residues. Germline CDR1 is SGHTA and CDR2 is FQGNSA. The CDR3 DNA is TGTGCCAGCAGCGCGTTACCCCCGGAGCAGTTCTTC. It codes for CASSALPPEQFF.

The rearrangement joins TRBV24-1 to TRBJ2-1; 8 bases agree with TRBD2. There are 18 residues in the CDR3. Germline CDR1 reads KGHDR; CDR2 reads SFDVKD. Trimming cost V 3 bases and J 0 bases; bases outside gene matches: 9. CDR3 residues: CATSDQKGGRSSYNEQFF. In DNA, the CDR3 is TGTGCCACCAGTGATCAGAAGGGCGGGAGGAGCTCCTACAATGAGCAGTTCTTC.

In its sample, this clonotype was seen many times. This sequence joins TRBV3-2 and TRBJ2-5; the table names TRBD1, a call not compared with the DNA. TRBV3-2 represents a pseudogene. The CDR3 consists of 14 residues. This CDR3 is CASSSTGIRETQYF. The CDR3 DNA reads TGTGCCAGCAGCTCTACAGGGATTCGGGAGACCCAGTACTTC.

Details on this clonotype: Relative to the germline gene, one junction end is altered; a read error may explain this. The rearrangement uses TRBV6-1 and TRBJ1-1; D is unresolved. This CDR3 has 12 amino acids. From germline, CDR1 is MNHNS and CDR2 SASEGT. The CDR3 DNA reads as TGTGCCAGCGGTGAGAGGTGGACTGAAGCTTTCTTT. Protein: CASGERWTEAFF.